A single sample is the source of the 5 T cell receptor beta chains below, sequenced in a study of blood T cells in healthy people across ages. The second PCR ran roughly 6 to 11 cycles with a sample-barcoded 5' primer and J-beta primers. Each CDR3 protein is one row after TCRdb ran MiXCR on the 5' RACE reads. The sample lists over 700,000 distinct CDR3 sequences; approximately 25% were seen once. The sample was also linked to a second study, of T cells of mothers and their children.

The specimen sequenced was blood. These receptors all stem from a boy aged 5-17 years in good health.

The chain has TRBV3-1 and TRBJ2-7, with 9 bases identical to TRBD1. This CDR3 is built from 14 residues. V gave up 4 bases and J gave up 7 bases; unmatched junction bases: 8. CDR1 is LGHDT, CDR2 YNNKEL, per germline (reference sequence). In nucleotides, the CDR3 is TGTGCCAGCAGCCCCCGGGACAGGGAGGAAGAGCAGTACTTC. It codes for CASSPRDREEEQYF.

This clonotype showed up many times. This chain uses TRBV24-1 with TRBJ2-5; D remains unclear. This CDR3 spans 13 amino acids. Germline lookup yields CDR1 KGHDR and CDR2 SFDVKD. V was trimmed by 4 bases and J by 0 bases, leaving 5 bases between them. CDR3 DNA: TGTGCCACCAGTGACCAGTACCAAGAGACCCAGTACTTC. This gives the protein CATSDQYQETQYF.

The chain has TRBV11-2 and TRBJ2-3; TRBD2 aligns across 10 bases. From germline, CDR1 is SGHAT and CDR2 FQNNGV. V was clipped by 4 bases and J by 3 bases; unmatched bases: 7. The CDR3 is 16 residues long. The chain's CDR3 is CASSWASGGYTDTQYF. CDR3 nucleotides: TGTGCCAGCAGCTGGGCTAGCGGGGGATATACAGATACGCAGTATTTT. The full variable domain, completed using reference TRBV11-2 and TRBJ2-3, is EAGVAQSPRYKIIEKRQSVAFWCNPISGHATLYWYQQILGQGPKLLIQFQNNGVVDDSQLPKDRFSAERLKGVDSTLKIQPAKLEDSAVYLCASSWASGGYTDTQYFGPGTRLTVL.

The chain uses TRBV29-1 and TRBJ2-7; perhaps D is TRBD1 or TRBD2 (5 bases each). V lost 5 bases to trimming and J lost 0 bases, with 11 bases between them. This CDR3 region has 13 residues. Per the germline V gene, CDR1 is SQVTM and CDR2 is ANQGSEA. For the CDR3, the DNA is TGCAGCGTTCGGGGCCTTGGCTCCTACGAGCAGTACTTC. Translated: CSVRGLGSYEQYF.

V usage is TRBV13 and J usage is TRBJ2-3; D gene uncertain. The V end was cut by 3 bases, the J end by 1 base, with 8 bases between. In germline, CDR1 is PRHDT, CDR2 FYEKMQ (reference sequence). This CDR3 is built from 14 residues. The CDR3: CASSFGSRTDTQYF. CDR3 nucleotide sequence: TGTGCCAGCAGCTTTGGGTCCCGCACAGATACGCAGTATTTT.